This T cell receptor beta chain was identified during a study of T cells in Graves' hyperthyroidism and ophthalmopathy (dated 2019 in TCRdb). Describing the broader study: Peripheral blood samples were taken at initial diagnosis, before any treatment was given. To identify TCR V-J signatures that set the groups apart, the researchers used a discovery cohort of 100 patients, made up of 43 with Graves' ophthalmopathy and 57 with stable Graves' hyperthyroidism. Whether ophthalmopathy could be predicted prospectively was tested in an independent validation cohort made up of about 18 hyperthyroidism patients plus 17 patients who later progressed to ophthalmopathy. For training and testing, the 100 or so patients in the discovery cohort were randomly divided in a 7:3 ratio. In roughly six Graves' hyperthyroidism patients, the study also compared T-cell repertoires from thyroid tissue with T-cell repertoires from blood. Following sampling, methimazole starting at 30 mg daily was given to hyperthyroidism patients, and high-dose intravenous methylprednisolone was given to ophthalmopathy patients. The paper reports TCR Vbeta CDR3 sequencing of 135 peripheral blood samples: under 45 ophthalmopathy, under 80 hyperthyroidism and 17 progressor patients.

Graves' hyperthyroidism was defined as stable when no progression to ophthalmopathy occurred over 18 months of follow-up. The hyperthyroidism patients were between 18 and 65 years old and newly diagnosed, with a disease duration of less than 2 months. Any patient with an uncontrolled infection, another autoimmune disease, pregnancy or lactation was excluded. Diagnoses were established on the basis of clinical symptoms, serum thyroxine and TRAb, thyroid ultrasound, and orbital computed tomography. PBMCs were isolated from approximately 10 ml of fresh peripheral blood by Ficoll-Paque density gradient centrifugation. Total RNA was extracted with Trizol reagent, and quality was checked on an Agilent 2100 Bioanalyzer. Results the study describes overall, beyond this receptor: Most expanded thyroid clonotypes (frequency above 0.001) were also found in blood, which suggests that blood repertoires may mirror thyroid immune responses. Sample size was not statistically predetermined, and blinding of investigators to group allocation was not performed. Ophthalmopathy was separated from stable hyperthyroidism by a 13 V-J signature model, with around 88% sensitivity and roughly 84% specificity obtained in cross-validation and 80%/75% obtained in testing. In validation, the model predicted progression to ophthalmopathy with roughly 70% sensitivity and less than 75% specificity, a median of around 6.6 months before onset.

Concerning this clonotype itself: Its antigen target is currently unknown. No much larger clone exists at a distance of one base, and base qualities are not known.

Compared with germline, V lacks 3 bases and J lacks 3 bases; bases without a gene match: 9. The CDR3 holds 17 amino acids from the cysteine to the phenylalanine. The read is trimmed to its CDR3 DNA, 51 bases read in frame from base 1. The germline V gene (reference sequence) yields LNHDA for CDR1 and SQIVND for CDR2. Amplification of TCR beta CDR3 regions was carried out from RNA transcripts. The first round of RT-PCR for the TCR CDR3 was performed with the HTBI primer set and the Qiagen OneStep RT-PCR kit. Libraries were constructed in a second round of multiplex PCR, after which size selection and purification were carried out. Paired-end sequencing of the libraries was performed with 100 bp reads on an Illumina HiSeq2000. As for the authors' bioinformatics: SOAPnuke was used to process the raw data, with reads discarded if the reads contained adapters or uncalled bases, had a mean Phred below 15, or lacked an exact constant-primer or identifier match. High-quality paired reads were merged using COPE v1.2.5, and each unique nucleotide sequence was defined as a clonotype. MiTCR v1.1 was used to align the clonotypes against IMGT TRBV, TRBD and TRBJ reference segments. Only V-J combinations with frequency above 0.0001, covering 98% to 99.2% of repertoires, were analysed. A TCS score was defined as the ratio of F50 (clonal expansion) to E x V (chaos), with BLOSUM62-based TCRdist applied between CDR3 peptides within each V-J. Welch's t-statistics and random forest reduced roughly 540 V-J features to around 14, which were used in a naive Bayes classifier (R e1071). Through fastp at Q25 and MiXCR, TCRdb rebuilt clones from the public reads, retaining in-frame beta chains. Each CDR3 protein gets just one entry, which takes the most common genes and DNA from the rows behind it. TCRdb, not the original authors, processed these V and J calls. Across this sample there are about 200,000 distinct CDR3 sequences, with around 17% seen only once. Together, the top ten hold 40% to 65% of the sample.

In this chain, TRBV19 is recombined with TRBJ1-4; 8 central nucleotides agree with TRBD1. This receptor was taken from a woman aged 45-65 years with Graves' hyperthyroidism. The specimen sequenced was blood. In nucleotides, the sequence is TGTGCCAGTAGTATGTTTCAGGGGGCAACAGCTAATGAAAAACTGTTTTTT. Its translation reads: CASSMFQGATANEKLFF.